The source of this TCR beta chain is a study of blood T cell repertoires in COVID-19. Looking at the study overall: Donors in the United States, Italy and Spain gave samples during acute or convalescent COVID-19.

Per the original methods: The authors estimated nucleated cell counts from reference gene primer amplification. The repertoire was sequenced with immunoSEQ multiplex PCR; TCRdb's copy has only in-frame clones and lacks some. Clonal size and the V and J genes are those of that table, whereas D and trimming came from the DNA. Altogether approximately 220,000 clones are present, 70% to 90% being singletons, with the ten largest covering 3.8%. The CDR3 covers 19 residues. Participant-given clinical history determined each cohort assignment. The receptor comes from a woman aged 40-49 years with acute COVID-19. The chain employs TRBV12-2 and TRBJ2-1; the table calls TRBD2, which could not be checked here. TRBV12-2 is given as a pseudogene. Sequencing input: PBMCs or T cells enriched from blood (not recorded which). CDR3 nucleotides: TGTGCAAGTCGCTTAGCGCTGGTATGCCCCATGCGGGACTACAATGAGCAGTTCTTC. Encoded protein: CASRLALVCPMRDYNEQFF.